This entry concerns a single T cell receptor (beta chain). The antigen remains unidentified. This entry is derived from a study of T cell responses to AZD1222 COVID-19 vaccine. Study findings and constraints: Vaccine-associated CD4 TCRs spanned spike, dominant at 160-218 and 743-854. At baseline, just a handful of AZD1222 recipients tested seropositive.

Profiled with immunoSEQ multiplex PCR; TCRdb holds only in-frame clones, not every one. The data hold more than 100,000 clones, with roughly 90% observed a single time. The CDR3 totals 16 residues. J lost 3 bases, V lost 4 bases, and 7 bases had no gene match. Looked up from germline, CDR1 is SGHTA and CDR2 is FQGNSA. The input for sequencing was peripheral blood, taken on day 0 of AZD1222 vaccination. This sequence was found in an adult in good health. The J gene is TRBJ2-1, the V gene TRBV7-2, with TRBD1 matching 9 bases. CDR3 sequence (DNA): TGTGCCAGCAGCTCCCACCGGGACAGGGTCTACAATGAGCAGTTCTTC. Its translation is CASSSHRDRVYNEQFF.